This T cell receptor (beta chain) was sequenced for a study of T cell repertoires in cytomegalovirus infection. Of note for this clonotype: What it recognizes is unknown.

Germline CDR1 and CDR2: LNHDA and SQIVND (reference sequence). This CDR3 region has 11 residues. J gave up 16 bases and V 6 bases, and 8 bases lay outside the gene matches. One entry per CDR3 protein results from TCRdb running MiXCR on the reads. The table records some 800,000 distinct CDR3 sequences, about 29% of them present only once. Sequenced here: cultured CD8+ T cells from PBMCs, sampled from culture after CMV antigen stimulation. The chain carries TRBV19 and TRBJ1-5; 8 bases fit TRBD1. This clonotype was obtained from a human donor in good health (CMV status not recorded). Some clones in this sample may be carry-over from other donors' samples. CDR3 amino acids: CASSQTGERHF. CDR3 DNA sequence: TGTGCCAGTAGCCAGACAGGGGAAAGACATTTT.